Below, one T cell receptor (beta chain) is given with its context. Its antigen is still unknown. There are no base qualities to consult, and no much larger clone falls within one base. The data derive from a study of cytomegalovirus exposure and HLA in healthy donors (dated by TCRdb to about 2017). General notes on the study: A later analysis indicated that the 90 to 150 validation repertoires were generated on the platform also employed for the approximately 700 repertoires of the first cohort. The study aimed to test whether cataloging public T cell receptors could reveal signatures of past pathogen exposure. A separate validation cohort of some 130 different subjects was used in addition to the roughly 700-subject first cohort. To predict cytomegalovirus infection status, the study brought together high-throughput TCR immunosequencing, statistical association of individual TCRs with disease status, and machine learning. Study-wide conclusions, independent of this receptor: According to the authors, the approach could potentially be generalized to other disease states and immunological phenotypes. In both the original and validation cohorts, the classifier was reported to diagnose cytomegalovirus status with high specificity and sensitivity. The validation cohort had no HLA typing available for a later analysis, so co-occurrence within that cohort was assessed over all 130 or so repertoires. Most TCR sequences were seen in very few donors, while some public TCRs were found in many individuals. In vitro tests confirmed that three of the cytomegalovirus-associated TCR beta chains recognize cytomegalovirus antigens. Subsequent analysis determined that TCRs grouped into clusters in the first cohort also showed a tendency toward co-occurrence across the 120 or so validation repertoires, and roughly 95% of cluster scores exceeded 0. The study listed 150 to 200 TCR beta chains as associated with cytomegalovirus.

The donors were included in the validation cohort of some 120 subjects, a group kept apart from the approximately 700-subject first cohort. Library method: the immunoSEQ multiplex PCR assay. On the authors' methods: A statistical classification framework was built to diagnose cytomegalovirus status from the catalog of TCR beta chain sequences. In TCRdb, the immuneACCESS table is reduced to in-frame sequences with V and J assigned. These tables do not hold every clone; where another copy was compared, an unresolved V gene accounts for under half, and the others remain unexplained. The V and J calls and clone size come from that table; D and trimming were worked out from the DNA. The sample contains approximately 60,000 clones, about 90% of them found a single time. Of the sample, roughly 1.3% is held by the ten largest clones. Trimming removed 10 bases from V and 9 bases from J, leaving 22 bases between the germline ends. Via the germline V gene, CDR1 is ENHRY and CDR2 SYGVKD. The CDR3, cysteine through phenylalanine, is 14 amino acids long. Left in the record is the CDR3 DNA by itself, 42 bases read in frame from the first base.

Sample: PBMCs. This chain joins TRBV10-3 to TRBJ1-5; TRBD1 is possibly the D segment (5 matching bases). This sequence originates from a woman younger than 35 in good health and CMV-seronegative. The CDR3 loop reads CATMETGSGGPQHF. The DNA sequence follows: TGTGCCACCATGGAAACGGGTTCGGGGGGGCCCCAGCATTTT.